The T cell receptor (beta chain) described here comes from a study of vaccination and CD4 T cells after COVID-19. A remark on this clonotype: The antigen is unknown.

Sequencing of the DNA from cultured CD4+ T cells was carried out with the Oncomine TCR Beta short-read assay. TCRdb reanalysed the PCR reads using MiXCR and keeps one entry per CDR3 protein. The data contain about 11,000 distinct CDR3 sequences, just over 70% of them singletons. Treatment indicated: approximately 9-day PBMC culture with coronavirus spike peptide pools or control peptides (ViraFEST assay). CDR1 and CDR2 from the germline V gene are WNHNN and SYGVQD (reference sequence). The length of the CDR3 is 12 residues. V gave up 11 bases and J gave up 3 bases, with 14 bases separating them. This TCR was recovered from a human donor who had recovered from COVID-19. Sequences were obtained from CD4+ T cells from blood, cultured in vitro. This chain uses TRBV10-1 with TRBJ2-7, with D uncertain. In DNA form, the CDR3 reads TGCGCCCGTGATCTTGGGGTCTACGAGCAGTACTTC. Translating it yields CARDLGVYEQYF.